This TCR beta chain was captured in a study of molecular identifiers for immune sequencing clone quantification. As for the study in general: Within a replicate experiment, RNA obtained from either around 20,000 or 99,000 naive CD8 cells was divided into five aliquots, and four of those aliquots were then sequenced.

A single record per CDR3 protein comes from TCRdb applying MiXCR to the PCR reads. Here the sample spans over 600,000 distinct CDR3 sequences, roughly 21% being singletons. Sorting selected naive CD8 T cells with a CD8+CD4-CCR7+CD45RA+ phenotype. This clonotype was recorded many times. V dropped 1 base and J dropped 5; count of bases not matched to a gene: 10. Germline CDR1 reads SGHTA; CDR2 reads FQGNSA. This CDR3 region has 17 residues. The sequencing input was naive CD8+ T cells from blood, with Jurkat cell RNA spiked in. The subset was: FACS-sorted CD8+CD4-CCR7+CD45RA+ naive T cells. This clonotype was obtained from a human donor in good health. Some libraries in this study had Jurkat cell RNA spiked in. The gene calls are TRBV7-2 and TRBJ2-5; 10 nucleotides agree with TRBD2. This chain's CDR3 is CASSLDRAGGPRETQYF. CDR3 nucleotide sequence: TGTGCCAGCAGCTTAGATCGAGCGGGGGGGCCACGGGAGACCCAGTACTTC.